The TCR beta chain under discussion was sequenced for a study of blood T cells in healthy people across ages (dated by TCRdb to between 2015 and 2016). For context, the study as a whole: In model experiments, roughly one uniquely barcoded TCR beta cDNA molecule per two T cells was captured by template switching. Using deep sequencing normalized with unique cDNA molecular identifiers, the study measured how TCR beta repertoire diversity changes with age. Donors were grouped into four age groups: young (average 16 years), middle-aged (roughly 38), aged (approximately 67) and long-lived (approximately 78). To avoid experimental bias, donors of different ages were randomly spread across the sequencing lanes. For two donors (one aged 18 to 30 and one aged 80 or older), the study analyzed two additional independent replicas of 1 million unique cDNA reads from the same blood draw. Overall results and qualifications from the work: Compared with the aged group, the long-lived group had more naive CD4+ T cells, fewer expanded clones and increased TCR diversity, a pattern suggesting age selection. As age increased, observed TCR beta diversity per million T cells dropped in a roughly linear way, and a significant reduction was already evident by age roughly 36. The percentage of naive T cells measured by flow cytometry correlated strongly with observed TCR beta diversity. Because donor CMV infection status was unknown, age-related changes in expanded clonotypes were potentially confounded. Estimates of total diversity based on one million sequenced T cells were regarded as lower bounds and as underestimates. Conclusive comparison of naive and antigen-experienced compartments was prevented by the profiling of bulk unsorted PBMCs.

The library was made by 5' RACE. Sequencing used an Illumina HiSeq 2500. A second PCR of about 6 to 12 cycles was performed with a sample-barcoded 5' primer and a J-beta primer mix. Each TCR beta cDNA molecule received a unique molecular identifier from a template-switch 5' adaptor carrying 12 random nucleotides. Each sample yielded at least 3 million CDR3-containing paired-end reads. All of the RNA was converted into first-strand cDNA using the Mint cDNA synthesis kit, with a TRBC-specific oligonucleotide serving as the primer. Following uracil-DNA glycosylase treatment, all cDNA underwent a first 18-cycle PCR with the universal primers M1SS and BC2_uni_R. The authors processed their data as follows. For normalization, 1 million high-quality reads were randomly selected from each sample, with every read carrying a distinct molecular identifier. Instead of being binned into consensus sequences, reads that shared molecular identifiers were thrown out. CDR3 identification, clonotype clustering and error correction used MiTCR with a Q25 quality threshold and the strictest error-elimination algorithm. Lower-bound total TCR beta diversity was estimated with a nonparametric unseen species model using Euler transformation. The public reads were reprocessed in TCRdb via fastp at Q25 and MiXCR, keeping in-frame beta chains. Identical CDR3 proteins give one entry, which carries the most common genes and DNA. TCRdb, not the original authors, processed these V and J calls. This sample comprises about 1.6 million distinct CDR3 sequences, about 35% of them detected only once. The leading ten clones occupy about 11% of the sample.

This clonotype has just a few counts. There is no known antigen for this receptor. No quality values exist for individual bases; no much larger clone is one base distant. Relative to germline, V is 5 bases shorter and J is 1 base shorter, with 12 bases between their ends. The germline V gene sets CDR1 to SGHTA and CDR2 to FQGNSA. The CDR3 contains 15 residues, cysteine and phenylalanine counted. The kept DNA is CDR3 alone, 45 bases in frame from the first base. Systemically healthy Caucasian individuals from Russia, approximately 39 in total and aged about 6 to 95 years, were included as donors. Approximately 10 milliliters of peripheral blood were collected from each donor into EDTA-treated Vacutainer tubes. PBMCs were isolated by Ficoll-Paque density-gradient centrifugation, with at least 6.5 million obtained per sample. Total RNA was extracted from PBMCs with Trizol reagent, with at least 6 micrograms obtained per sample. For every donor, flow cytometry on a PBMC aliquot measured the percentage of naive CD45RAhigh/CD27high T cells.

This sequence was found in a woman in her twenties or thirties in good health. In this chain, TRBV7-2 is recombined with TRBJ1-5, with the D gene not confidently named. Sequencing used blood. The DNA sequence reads TGTGCCAGCAGCCCCTTCGACGGGAGCAATCAGCCCCAGCATTTT. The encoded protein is CASSPFDGSNQPQHF.